The rows below give T cell receptor beta chains drawn from one sample of a study of shared clonotypes between healthy human individuals. Method: immunoSEQ multiplex PCR; TCRdb's copy keeps in-frame clones and lacks some. The table shows over a million clones, with under 99% occurring only once. What was sequenced was naive CD4+ T cells sorted from blood. The receptors here all came from a man aged 25-40 years in good health. The CDR3 runs from the conserved cysteine through the conserved F or W. A D gene is named only where the DNA matches it firmly. The listing skips clone size in some rows; elsewhere it reads once, few, many or a size class.

TRBV4-1	.	.	TRBJ2-1	TGCGCCAGCAGCCAAGACCGTTTAGTTGGTGTCGATGAGCAGTTCTTC	CASSQDRLVGVDEQFF
TRBV5-4	TRBD2	.	TRBJ2-5	TGTGCCAGCAGCTTTCTTAGCGGGACCCAAGAGACCCAGTACTTC	CASSFLSGTQETQYF
TRBV11-3	TRBD2	once	TRBJ2-2	TGTGCCAGCAGCCCGTGGACTAGCGGGAAGACCGGGGAGCTGTTTTTT	CASSPWTSGKTGELFF
TRBV27	.	.	TRBJ2-7	TGTGCCAGCAGTTTTATGAGATCCTACGAGCAGTACTTC	CASSFMRSYEQYF
TRBV30	TRBD2	.	TRBJ2-1	TGTGCCTTTACCTATGGGACTAGCGGGAAGGTCTACAATGAGCAGTTCTTC	CAFTYGTSGKVYNEQFF
TRBV6-4	TRBD2	.	TRBJ2-1	TGTGCCAGCAGAGCAACTAGCGGAACCTACAATGAGCAGTTCTTC	CASRATSGTYNEQFF
TRBV5-1	.	once	TRBJ2-5	TGCGCCAGCAGCTTGGCTTCTCTAAGGACGGAGACCCAGTACTTC	CASSLASLRTETQYF
TRBV6-1	.	.	TRBJ1-1	TGTGCCAGCAGTGAAGGCCTGGGGGGTTCGGGCACTGAAGCTTTCTTT	CASSEGLGGSGTEAFF
TRBV28	.	once	TRBJ1-4	TGTGCCAGCAGTTTCCGGCCGACGAATGAAAAACTGTTTTTT	CASSFRPTNEKLFF
TRBV5-1	TRBD1	once	TRBJ2-5	TGCGCCAGCAGCTTGCTGGGACAGGGGGCATCAGAGACCCAGTACTTC	CASSLLGQGASETQYF
TRBV18	.	.	TRBJ2-6	TGTGCCAGCTCACCACCGGGGCAGGGTGGGGCCAACGTCCTGACTTTC	CASSPPGQGGANVLTF
TRBV7-2	.	.	TRBJ2-1	TGTGCCAGCAGCTCGGACGGGTTCAATGAGCAGTTCTTC	CASSSDGFNEQFF
TRBV18	.	.	TRBJ1-1	TGTGCCAGCTCACCCAAGGGGGACGGTGAAGCTTTCTTT	CASSPKGDGEAFF
TRBV10-2	.	.	TRBJ2-7	TGCGCCAGCAGCCGGTATATAAGCAGGGGTTACTACGAGCAGTACTTC	CASSRYISRGYYEQYF
TRBV12-1	.	once	TRBJ2-6	TGTGCCAGCAGTACGGCCCACTCTGGGGCCAACGTCCTGACTTTC	CASSTAHSGANVLTF
TRBV6-6	.	.	TRBJ2-5	TGTGCCAGCAGTACCGAAGAGACCCAGTACTTC	CASSTEETQYF
TRBV28	TRBD1	.	TRBJ2-5	TGTGCCAGCAGGACAGGGGGCCAAGAGACCCAGTACTTC	CASRTGGQETQYF
TRBV14	.	.	TRBJ2-7	TGTGCCAGCAGCCAAGATGTCAGGGCGAAACCCTACGAGCAGTACTTC	CASSQDVRAKPYEQYF